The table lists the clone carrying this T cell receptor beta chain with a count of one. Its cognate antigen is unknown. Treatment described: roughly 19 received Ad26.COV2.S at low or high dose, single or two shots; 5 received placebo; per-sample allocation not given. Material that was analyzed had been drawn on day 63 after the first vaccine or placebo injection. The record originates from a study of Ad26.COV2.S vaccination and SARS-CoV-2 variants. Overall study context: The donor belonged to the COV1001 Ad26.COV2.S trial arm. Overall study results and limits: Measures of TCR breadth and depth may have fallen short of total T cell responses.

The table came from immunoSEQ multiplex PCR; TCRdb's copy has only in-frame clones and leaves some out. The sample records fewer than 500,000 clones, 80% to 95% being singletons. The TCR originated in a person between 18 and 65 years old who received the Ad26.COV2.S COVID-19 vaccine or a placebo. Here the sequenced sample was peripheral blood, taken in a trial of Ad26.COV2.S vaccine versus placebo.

The CDR3 reads CATSRAVGTGAGEQFF. CDR3 nucleotides: TGTGCCACCAGCAGGGCTGTGGGGACAGGGGCAGGTGAGCAGTTCTTC. This sequence joins TRBV15 and TRBJ2-1, with TRBD1 identical over 10 bases. V dropped 3 bases and J dropped 9; count of bases not matched to a gene: 11. The CDR3 covers 16 residues. Germline V gene sequence: CDR1 LNHNV, CDR2 YYDKDF (reference sequence).